This entry lists 2 T cell receptor beta chains sequenced from one sample in a study of molecular identifiers for immune sequencing clone quantification (dated by TCRdb to 2017 to 2018). The library was made by PCR. TCRdb names NextSeq 500 as the instrument used. TCRdb reanalyzed the raw reads on its own, using fastp at Q25 for trimming and MiXCR for clone calling, and kept in-frame beta chains. Merged by CDR3 protein, the rows form single entries marked with the most common genes and DNA. A total of approximately 90,000 distinct CDR3 sequences appear in this sample, roughly a quarter of them only once. The ten largest clones take up 0.85% to 1% of the sample. Sequenced material: naive CD8+ T cells from blood, with Jurkat cell RNA spiked in. This sample's cell subset or site label indicates: FACS-sorted CD8+CD4-CCR7+CD45RA+ naive T cells. All receptors derive from a human donor in good health. Some libraries in this study had Jurkat cell RNA spiked in.

The J gene is TRBJ2-7, the V gene TRBV12-3 or TRBV12-4; 10 nucleotides agree with TRBD1. The CDR3 runs to 14 residues. With 3 bases clipped from V and 2 bases from J, the junction kept 1 base outside the gene matches. DNA for the CDR3: TGTGCCAGCAGTTTCGGGACAGGGGCCTACGAGCAGTACTTC. Translated: CASSFGTGAYEQYF.

About this clonotype: It may be a read error: a sequence one base away is much more abundant. This chain joins TRBV30 and TRBJ2-7; tentative D call: TRBD1 (6 bases). In germline, CDR1 is GTSNPN, CDR2 SVGIG (reference sequence). The CDR3 is 13 residues long. In nucleotides, the CDR3 is TGTGCCTGGAGTCCAGGGACAAACTACGAGCATTACTTC. This sequence encodes CAWSPGTNYEHYF.